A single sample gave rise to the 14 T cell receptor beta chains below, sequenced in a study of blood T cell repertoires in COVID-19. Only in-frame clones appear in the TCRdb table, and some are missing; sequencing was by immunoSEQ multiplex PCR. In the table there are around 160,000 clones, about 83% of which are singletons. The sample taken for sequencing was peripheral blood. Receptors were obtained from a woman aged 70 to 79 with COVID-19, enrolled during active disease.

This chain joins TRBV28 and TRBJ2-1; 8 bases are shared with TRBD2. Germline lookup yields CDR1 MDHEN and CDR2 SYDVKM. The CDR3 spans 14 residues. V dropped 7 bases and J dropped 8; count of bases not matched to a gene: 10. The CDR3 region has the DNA TGTGCCAGCATGTCAGGACTAGCTCTCCATGAGCAGTTCTTC. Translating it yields CASMSGLALHEQFF.

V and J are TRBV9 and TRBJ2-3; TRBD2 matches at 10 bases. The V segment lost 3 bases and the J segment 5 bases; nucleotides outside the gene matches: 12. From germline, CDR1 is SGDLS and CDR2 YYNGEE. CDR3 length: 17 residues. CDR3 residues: CASSANAGTSVLDTQYF. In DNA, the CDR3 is TGTGCCAGCAGCGCAAACGCCGGGACTAGCGTTTTAGATACGCAGTATTTT.

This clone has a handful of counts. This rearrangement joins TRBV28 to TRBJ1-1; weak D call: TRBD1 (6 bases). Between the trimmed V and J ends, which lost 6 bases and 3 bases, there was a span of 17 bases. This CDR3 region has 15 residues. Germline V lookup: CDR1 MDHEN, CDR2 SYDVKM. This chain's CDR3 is CASRNHRAADTEAFF. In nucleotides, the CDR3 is TGTGCCAGCAGGAATCACAGGGCCGCGGACACTGAAGCTTTCTTT.

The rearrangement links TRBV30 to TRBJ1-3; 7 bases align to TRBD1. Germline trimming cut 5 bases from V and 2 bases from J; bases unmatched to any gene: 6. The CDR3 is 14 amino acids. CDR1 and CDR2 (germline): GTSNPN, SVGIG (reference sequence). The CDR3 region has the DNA TGTGCCTGGTCGACAGGGAAGGCTGGAAACACCATATATTTT. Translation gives CAWSTGKAGNTIYF. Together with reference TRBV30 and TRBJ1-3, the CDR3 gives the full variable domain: SQTIHQWPATLVQPVGSPLSLECTVEGTSNPNLYWYRQAAGRGLQLLFYSVGIGQISSEVPQNLSASRPQDRQFILSSKKLLLSDSGFYLCAWSTGKAGNTIYFGEGSWLTVV.

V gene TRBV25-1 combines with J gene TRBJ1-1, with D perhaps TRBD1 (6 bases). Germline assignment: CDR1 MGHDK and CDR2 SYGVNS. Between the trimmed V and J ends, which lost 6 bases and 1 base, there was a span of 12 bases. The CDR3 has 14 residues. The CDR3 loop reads CASSLGQTNTEAFF. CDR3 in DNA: TGTGCCAGCAGCTTAGGACAGACGAACACTGAAGCTTTCTTT.

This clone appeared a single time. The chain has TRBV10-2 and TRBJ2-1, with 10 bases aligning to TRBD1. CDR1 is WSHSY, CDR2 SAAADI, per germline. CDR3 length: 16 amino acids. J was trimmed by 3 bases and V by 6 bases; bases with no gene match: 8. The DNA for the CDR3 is TGCGCCAGCAGCCAAATCGGACAGGGGGACTACAATGAGCAGTTCTTC. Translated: CASSQIGQGDYNEQFF.

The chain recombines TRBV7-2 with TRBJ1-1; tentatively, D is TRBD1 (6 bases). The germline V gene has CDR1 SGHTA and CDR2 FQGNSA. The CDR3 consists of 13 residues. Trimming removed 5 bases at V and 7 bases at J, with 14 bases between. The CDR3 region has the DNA TGTGCCAGCAGCAAACAGGGAGTAGGTGAAGCTTTCTTT. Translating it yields CASSKQGVGEAFF.

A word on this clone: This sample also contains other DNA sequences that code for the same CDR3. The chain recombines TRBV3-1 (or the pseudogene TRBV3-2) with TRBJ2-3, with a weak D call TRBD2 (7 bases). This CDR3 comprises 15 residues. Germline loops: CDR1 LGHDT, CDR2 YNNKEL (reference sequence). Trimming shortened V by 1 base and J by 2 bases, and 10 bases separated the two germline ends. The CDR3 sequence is CASSQAGGHTDTQYF. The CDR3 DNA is TGTGCCAGCAGCCAAGCGGGGGGACACACAGATACGCAGTATTTT.

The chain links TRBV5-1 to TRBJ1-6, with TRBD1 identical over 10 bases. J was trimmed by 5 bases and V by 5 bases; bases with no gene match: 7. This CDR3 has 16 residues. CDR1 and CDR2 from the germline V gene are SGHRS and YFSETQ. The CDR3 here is CASSRQGTGDNSPLHF. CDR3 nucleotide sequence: TGCGCCAGCAGTCGCCAGGGGACAGGGGATAATTCACCCCTCCACTTT.

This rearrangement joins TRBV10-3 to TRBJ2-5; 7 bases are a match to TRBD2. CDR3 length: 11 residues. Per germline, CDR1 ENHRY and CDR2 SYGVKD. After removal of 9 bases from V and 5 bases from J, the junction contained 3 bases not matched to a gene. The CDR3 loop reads CAMGGAETQYF. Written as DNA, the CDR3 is TGTGCCATGGGAGGGGCTGAGACCCAGTACTTC.

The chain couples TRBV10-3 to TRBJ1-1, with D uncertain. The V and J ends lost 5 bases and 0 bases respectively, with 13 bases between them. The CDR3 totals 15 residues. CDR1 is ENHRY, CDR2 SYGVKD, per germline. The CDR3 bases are TGTGCCATCAGTCTAGCGCCAGAGATGAACACTGAAGCTTTCTTT. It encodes CAISLAPEMNTEAFF.

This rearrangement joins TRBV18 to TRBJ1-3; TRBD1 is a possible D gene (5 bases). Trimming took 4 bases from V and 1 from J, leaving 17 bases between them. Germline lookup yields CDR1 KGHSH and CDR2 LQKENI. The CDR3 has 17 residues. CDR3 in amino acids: CASSLVFGDYSGNTIYF. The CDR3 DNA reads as TGTGCCAGCTCACTCGTTTTCGGGGACTATTCTGGAAACACCATATATTTT.

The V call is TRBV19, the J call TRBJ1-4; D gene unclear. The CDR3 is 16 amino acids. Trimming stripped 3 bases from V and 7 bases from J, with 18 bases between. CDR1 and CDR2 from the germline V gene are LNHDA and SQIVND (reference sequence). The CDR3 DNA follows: TGTGCCAGTAGTATCCGGAATACTGGCTGGGCTGAAAAACTGTTTTTT. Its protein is CASSIRNTGWAEKLFF.

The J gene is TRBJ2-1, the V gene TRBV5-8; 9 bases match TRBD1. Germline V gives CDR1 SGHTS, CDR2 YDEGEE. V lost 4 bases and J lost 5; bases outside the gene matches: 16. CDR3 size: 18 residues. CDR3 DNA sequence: TGTGCCAGCAGCACGCCGGGACAGGGACTAAGTCGACACAATGAGCAGTTCTTC. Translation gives CASSTPGQGLSRHNEQFF.